This TCR beta chain was captured by sequencing in a study of brain T cells in children with intractable seizures. As for time point: blood from clinic visit 5 months post-surgery; TSC patient then seizure free. Surgery cases with the highest brain T cell transcript signatures were chosen for sequencing. Study results and limitations: Clones missing pre-surgery may reflect undersampling of that blood sample. Viral specificity was inferred only from CDR3 similarity; HCMV serostatus was unknown.

V was pared by 10 bases and J by 1 base, with 5 bases of the junction left unmatched. The germline V gene encodes CDR1 SGHNT and CDR2 YENEEA. This CDR3 comprises 14 residues. Comments on this clone: Its antigen is undetermined.

Assay: immunoSEQ multiplex PCR; the TCRdb copy retains only in-frame clones and omits some. The sample lists about 340,000 clones; over 90% were seen once. The source was peripheral blood, collected 4 to 6 months after surgery. The receptor was isolated from a boy less than two years old with tuberous sclerosis and intractable seizures. V usage is TRBV11-3 and J usage is TRBJ2-1; 9 nucleotides align to TRBD1. DNA for the CDR3: TGTGCCACCAGACAGGGGGAATCCTACAATGAGCAGTTCTTC. Protein sequence: CATRQGESYNEQFF.